These 18 T cell receptor beta chains share one sample of origin, sequenced in a study of T-cell reconstitution after alpha-beta-depleted transplantation in children. Preparation of the TCRbeta library was carried out with unique molecular identifiers. TCRdb reprocessed the PCR reads with MiXCR, giving one entry per CDR3 protein. The sample yields fewer than 700,000 distinct CDR3 sequences, approximately 12% seen once. The sequenced sample was PBMCs, mostly from graft donor cells, obtained 360 days after TCRalphabeta/CD19-depleted stem cell transplant. The receptor source for this set is a male patient under 18 who had a stem cell transplant for acute myeloid leukemia, so the T cells may come from the graft donor.

The V gene is TRBV20-1, the J gene TRBJ2-1; D perhaps matches TRBD2 (6 bases). Trimming took 6 bases from V and 0 from J, leaving 30 bases between them. Germline values: CDR1 DFQATT, CDR2 SNEGSKA (reference sequence). The CDR3 loop spans 20 amino acids. CDR3 in amino acids: CSANNSPKEGPLNSYNEQFF. In DNA form, the CDR3 reads TGCAGTGCCAACAACAGTCCCAAGGAGGGGCCCCTAAACTCCTACAATGAGCAGTTCTTC.

This clonotype occurred a few times. This rearrangement joins TRBV21-1 to TRBJ2-5; the DNA was not used to check the table's D call, TRBD1. TRBV21-1 counts as a pseudogene. The length of the CDR3 is 14 residues. The CDR3 is CASSRGTGRETQYF. The CDR3 DNA follows: TGTGCCAGCAGCAGGGGGACAGGGAGGGAGACCCAGTACTTC.

This chain uses TRBV12-3 or TRBV12-4 with TRBJ2-4, with D unclear. V was clipped by 7 bases and J by 0 bases, with 13 bases between them. The CDR3 has 15 amino acids. The CDR3 DNA is TGTGCCAGCAACCCCTCCGGGCTAGCCAAAAACATTCAGTACTTC. This translates into CASNPSGLAKNIQYF.

The chain combines TRBV11-2 with TRBJ2-5; 11 bases map to TRBD2. In germline, CDR1 is SGHAT, CDR2 FQNNGV. The CDR3 length is 16 residues. Trimming at V came to 6 bases and at J to 1 base, leaving 7 bases not matched to a gene. The CDR3 spells CASSKGTSGLQETQYF. In DNA, the CDR3 is TGTGCCAGCAGTAAAGGGACTAGCGGACTCCAAGAGACCCAGTACTTC.

The rearrangement joins TRBV24-1 to TRBJ1-2; the D gene is possibly TRBD1 (5 bases). The CDR3 runs 12 residues. Germline assignment: CDR1 KGHDR and CDR2 SFDVKD. The V gene lost 7 bases and the J gene lost 4 bases, with 9 bases spanning the gap. The CDR3 DNA is TGTGCCACCAGCCCAGGGCGCTATGGCTACACCTTC. It is translated as CATSPGRYGYTF.

There are a few counts of this clonotype. The V and J genes are TRBV7-2 and TRBJ2-3, with D unresolved. Germline V gene sequence: CDR1 SGHTA, CDR2 FQGNSA. The V end lost 5 bases, the J end lost 7 bases, and 16 bases lay between the germline ends. CDR3 size: 14 residues. The CDR3 reads CASSPRLGINTQYF. The CDR3 nucleotides are TGTGCCAGCAGCCCCCGTTTAGGCATTAATACGCAGTATTTT.

As regards this clonotype: This may be a read error, as it is one base from a much larger clone. The rearrangement links TRBV21-1 to TRBJ2-3. TRBV21-1 is deemed a pseudogene. The CDR3 length is 16 residues. The CDR3 sequence is CASSHQSQNSTDTRYF. As DNA, the CDR3 is TGTGCCAGCAGCCATCAGAGCCAGAATTCCACAGATACGCGGTATTTT.

In its sample, this clonotype was seen many times. This chain links TRBV18 with TRBJ2-1; D is undetermined. The CDR3 has 13 residues. The germline gives CDR1 KGHSH, CDR2 LQKENI. With 3 bases removed from V and 7 bases from J, the gap between germline ends came to 10 bases. DNA for the CDR3: TGTGCCAGCTCACCGGGATTTAGAAATGAGCAGTTCTTC. Translation: CASSPGFRNEQFF.

This clonotype was detected only a few times. The chain recombines TRBV29-1 with TRBJ2-7, with TRBD2 matching 7 bases. The germline V gene encodes CDR1 SQVTM and CDR2 ANQGSEA. J was trimmed by 1 base and V by 5 bases; bases with no gene match: 2. The CDR3 extends over 12 amino acids. This chain's CDR3 is CSVRGVSYEQYF. As DNA, the CDR3 is TGCAGCGTTCGGGGGGTTTCCTACGAGCAGTACTTC.

This clonotype was observed a handful of times. The genes are TRBV27 and TRBJ2-1; D not resolved. CDR1 and CDR2 from the germline V gene are MNHEY and SMNVEV (reference sequence). V was shortened by 10 bases and J by 6 bases, with 19 bases between the two germline ends. The CDR3 is 14 amino acids. The chain's CDR3 is CATSRQQVSNEQFF. The CDR3 DNA reads TGTGCCACCTCGAGGCAACAAGTTTCCAATGAGCAGTTCTTC.

In this sample, this clonotype turned up many times. The CDR3: CASSAPTGEQTQYF. For the CDR3, the DNA is TGTGCCAGCAGTGCCCCGACAGGGGAGCAGACCCAGTACTTC. The chain recombines TRBV6-2 or TRBV6-3 with TRBJ2-5; 8 nucleotides match TRBD1. This CDR3 is 14 amino acids long. Germline V gene data show CDR1 as MNHEY and CDR2 as SVGEGT. V shed 5 bases and J 6 bases; nucleotides not matched to a gene: 8.

This clonotype was detected only a few times. The genes are TRBV10-3 and TRBJ2-5, with TRBD2 as a possible D gene (7 bases). The CDR3 has 13 residues. The V end was cut by 10 bases, the J end by 2 bases, with 14 bases between. Germline-derived CDR1 and CDR2 are ENHRY and SYGVKD. CDR3 bases: TGTGCCACCCGGGGGCGGGGGCAAGAGACCCAGTACTTC. Translation gives CATRGRGQETQYF.

There are a few counts of this clonotype. The chain is built from TRBV14 and TRBJ1-2; D gene uncertain. From germline, CDR1 is SGHDN and CDR2 FVKESK. The CDR3 runs to 15 residues. Trimming stripped 1 base from V and 0 bases from J, with 9 bases between. CDR3 in DNA: TGTGCCAGCAGCCAAGTTTCCCCCTCTAACTATGGCTACACCTTC. Translating it yields CASSQVSPSNYGYTF.

This clonotype showed up just a few times. At one of its ends the junction is not consistent with the germline gene, which may arise from a read error. The chain links TRBV20-1 to TRBJ2-7, with no clear D. Looked up from germline, CDR1 is DFQATT and CDR2 is SNEGSKA (reference sequence). The CDR3 has 8 residues. CDR3 sequence: CSAGKSRF. The CDR3 DNA is TGCAGTGCTGGGAAGAGCCGATTC.

This clonotype was picked up many times. V and J are TRBV12-3 or TRBV12-4 and TRBJ2-3, with unresolved D. V was pared by 6 bases and J by 2 bases, with 12 bases between. This CDR3 contains 14 residues. The CDR3: CASSIKQPTDTQYF. The CDR3 DNA reads as TGTGCCAGCAGCATAAAGCAGCCCACAGATACGCAGTATTTT.

In its sample, this clonotype was seen a few times. V is TRBV4-2 and J is TRBJ2-1; the D call may be TRBD1 or TRBD2 (6 bases each). This CDR3 is 17 amino acids long. Germline lookup yields CDR1 LGHNA and CDR2 YNFKEQ. V lost 4 bases and J lost 8, with 24 bases in between. CDR3 DNA sequence: TGTGCCAGCAGCCCCCTACAGGGCCAGCGGGTCGCCGATGAGCAGTTCTTC. This encodes CASSPLQGQRVADEQFF.

This clonotype was detected only a few times. The rearrangement links TRBV5-1 to TRBJ2-2, with a weak D call TRBD1 (6 bases). The CDR3 sequence is 18 residues long. Trimming removed 0 bases from V and 0 bases from J, with 15 bases in between. Germline values: CDR1 SGHRS, CDR2 YFSETQ. In DNA, the CDR3 is TGCGCCAGCAGCTTGGCAGGAACAGGGCCCGCGAACACCGGGGAGCTGTTTTTT. Its protein product is CASSLAGTGPANTGELFF.

This clonotype has ten or more counts. V is TRBV20-1 and J is TRBJ2-2, with D possibly TRBD2 on 6 matching bases. Trimming left V 3 bases short and J 7 bases short, with 18 bases between. CDR1 is DFQATT, CDR2 SNEGSKA, per germline (reference sequence). The CDR3 totals 15 residues. The CDR3 sequence is CSASRAGSNGGELFF. In DNA, the CDR3 is TGCAGTGCTAGTCGGGCGGGATCGAACGGCGGGGAGCTGTTTTTT.